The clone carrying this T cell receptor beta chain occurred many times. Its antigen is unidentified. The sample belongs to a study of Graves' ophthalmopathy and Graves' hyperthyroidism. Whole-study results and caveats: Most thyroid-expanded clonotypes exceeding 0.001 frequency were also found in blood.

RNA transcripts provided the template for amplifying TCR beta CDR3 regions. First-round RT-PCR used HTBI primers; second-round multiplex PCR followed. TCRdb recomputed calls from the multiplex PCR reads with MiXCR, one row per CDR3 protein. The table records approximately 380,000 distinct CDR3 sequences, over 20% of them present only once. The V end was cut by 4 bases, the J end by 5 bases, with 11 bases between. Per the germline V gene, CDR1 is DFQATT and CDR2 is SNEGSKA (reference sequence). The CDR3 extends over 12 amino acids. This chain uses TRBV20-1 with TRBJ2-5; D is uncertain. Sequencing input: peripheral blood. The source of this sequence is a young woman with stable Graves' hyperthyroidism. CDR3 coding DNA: TGCAGTGCTATCAGGTCCCCGGAGACCCAGTACTTC. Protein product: CSAIRSPETQYF.